The 10 T cell receptor beta chains given below trace back to one sample, sequenced in a study of neurological immune-mediated disorders. TCRdb independently ran MiXCR on the 5' RACE reads; one entry per CDR3 protein. The data show 45,000 to 65,000 distinct CDR3 sequences, with about 4.2% seen just once and 2.9% held by the top ten. The material sequenced was PBMCs. These receptors all stem from a man aged 45-65 years with multiple sclerosis.

The V gene is TRBV20-1, the J gene TRBJ1-5; D remains unclear. There are 15 residues in the CDR3. Trimming took 5 bases from V and 2 from J, leaving 16 bases between them. Germline CDR1 reads DFQATT; CDR2 reads SNEGSKA (reference sequence). The CDR3 DNA sequence: TGCAGTGCTTTGGGGTCGGGTGACGGCAATCAGCCCCAGCATTTT. Amino acid sequence: CSALGSGDGNQPQHF.

This clonotype was seen repeatedly, ten times or more. The chain joins TRBV5-1 to TRBJ2-1; no definite D call. V lost 0 bases, J lost 0 bases, and 10 bases lay in between. CDR1 is SGHRS and CDR2 is YFSETQ in the germline V gene. This CDR3 is 16 amino acids long. Written as DNA, the CDR3 is TGCGCCAGCAGCTTGGCTGGGTCGAGCTCCTACAATGAGCAGTTCTTC. It translates to CASSLAGSSSYNEQFF.

This clonotype was detected many times. The rearrangement joins TRBV27 to TRBJ2-7; TRBD2 agrees at 8 bases. Germline V lookup: CDR1 MNHEY, CDR2 SMNVEV (reference sequence). The V and J ends lost 3 bases and 0 bases, in that order; junction bases with no gene match: 4. This CDR3 contains 15 residues. CDR3 sequence: CASSLWSGSSYEQYF. The CDR3 region has the DNA TGTGCCAGCAGTTTGTGGAGCGGGAGCTCCTACGAGCAGTACTTC.

This clonotype came up many times. This chain connects TRBV25-1 to TRBJ1-6; 10 nucleotides line up with TRBD1. Germline CDR1 is MGHDK and CDR2 is SYGVNS. CDR3 length equals 15 residues. The J segment lost 6 bases and the V segment lost 4 bases, leaving 3 bases of the junction unmatched. As DNA, the CDR3 is TGTGCCAGCAGTGTCCGGGACAGGGGTAATTCACCCCTCCACTTT. Residues: CASSVRDRGNSPLHF.

The chain recombines TRBV5-1 with TRBJ1-1; no definite D call. V shed 3 bases and J shed 4 bases, with 16 bases lying between them. This CDR3 has 15 residues. Germline V gene data show CDR1 as SGHRS and CDR2 as YFSETQ. The CDR3 here is CASSWISGFATEAFF. In nucleotides, the CDR3 is TGCGCCAGCAGCTGGATCTCAGGATTCGCCACTGAAGCTTTCTTT.

This clonotype showed up many times. J is TRBJ1-4 and V is TRBV6-4, with TRBD1 matching 8 bases. CDR1 is MRHNA and CDR2 is SNTAGT in the germline V gene. V lost 8 bases to trimming and J lost 2 bases; unmatched junction nucleotides: 19. The CDR3 runs to 19 residues. This CDR3 reads CASGGDRIAADPTNEKLFF. CDR3 in DNA: TGTGCCAGCGGTGGGGACAGGATCGCGGCTGACCCGACTAATGAAAAACTGTTTTTT.

This clonotype was counted many times. The rearrangement links TRBV20-1 to TRBJ2-7, with unresolved D. Germline lookup yields CDR1 DFQATT and CDR2 SNEGSKA (reference sequence). The CDR3 consists of 17 residues. Between the trimmed V and J ends, which lost 0 bases and 1 base, there was a span of 19 bases. DNA of the CDR3: TGCAGTGCTAGAGATTTCGACGAATTCCAAGGGTCCTACGAGCAGTACTTC. Its protein is CSARDFDEFQGSYEQYF.

This clonotype has a handful of counts. This CDR3 is missing its conserved last phenylalanine or tryptophan, likely due to a read error. V gene TRBV20-1 combines with J gene TRBJ2-1; TRBD1 matches 7 bases. Per germline, CDR1 DFQATT and CDR2 SNEGSKA (reference sequence). With V trimmed by 6 bases and J by 5 bases, 10 bases remained unmatched. This CDR3 comprises 14 residues. The CDR3 is CSAHRQGYHNEQFI. CDR3 in DNA: TGCAGTGCACATCGACAGGGCTATCACAATGAGCAGTTCATC.

This clonotype came up many times. The chain joins TRBV6-5 to TRBJ2-7, with a weak D call TRBD1 (5 bases). Germline V gives CDR1 MNHEY, CDR2 SVGAGI. The CDR3 contains 14 residues. Deletions cut 7 bases from V and 0 bases from J, with 13 bases between. In DNA form, the CDR3 reads TGTGCCAGCACCCCCTGGCAGGGCTCCTACGAGCAGTACTTC. Protein: CASTPWQGSYEQYF.

This clonotype was counted many times. The chain combines TRBV5-1 with TRBJ2-2; D is unclear. From germline, CDR1 is SGHRS and CDR2 YFSETQ. Deletions cut 2 bases from V and 5 bases from J, with 4 bases between. CDR3 length: 12 residues. Here the CDR3 reads CASSLLTGELFF. In DNA form, the CDR3 reads TGCGCCAGCAGCTTACTAACCGGGGAGCTGTTTTTT. Full variable domain (missing parts from reference TRBV5-1 and TRBJ2-2): KAGVTQTPRYLIKTRGQQVTLSCSPISGHRSVSWYQQTPGQGLQFLFEYFSETQRNKGNFPGRFSGRQFSNSRSEMNVSTLELGDSALYLCASSLLTGELFFGEGSRLTVL.